The rows below give T cell receptor beta chains drawn from one sample of a study of OX40 agonist ivuxolimab in advanced cancers. Sequencing was performed with immunoSEQ multiplex PCR; in TCRdb, only in-frame clones are kept and a portion is missing. The sample comprises more than 25,000 clones, 86% of which are singletons, and 31% rests with the top ten. The material sequenced was CD4+ or CD8+ T cells sorted from blood, taken in a trial of the OX40 agonist ivuxolimab. Receptors were obtained from an adult with an advanced solid tumor such as melanoma, head and neck, liver or kidney cancer. Each CDR3 is given with its conserved first and last residue. D genes are given only for firm matches. Clone size appears in some rows only: once, few, many, or a class for an expanded clone.

D gene	V gene	clone size	J gene	CDR3 DNA	CDR3 protein
TRBD1	TRBV27	.	TRBJ2-5	TGTGCCAGCAGCCACCAGGGGGCGAGCGGAGAGACCCAGTACTTC	CASSHQGASGETQYF
.	TRBV28	.	TRBJ1-1	TGTGCCAGCAGTTTTCCCCGTCTTATCAGCCCTCCTGGTGAAGCTTTCTTT	CASSFPRLISPPGEAFF
.	TRBV28	few	TRBJ1-1	TGTGCCAGCAGAGCGGGTCGGCACCTAAACACTGAAGCTTTCTTT	CASRAGRHLNTEAFF
.	TRBV6-1	.	TRBJ2-7	TGTGCCAGCAGTGAACTAGGTTCCTACGAGCAGTACTTC	CASSELGSYEQYF
TRBD2	TRBV11-2	.	TRBJ2-7	TGTGCCAGCAGCTTAGTTAATAGCGGGATCTCCTACGAGCAGTACTTC	CASSLVNSGISYEQYF
TRBD1	TRBV27	.	TRBJ1-5	TGTGCCAGCAGAGGACAGGGGAACAATCAGCCCCAGCATTTT	CASRGQGNNQPQHF
TRBD1	TRBV28	.	TRBJ2-7	TGTGCCAGCAGCGAACAGGGGAATCGCGCTAACGAGCAGTACTTC	CASSEQGNRANEQYF
TRBD1	TRBV12-5	few	TRBJ2-1	TGTGCTAGTGGTTGGGGGACAGGGGGCAGTTTTGACAATGAGCAGTTCTTC	CASGWGTGGSFDNEQFF
TRBD2	TRBV9	once	TRBJ2-1	TGTGCCAGCAGCTCCCGGACTAGCGGACCTAGGGATGAGCAGTTCTTC	CASSSRTSGPRDEQFF
.	TRBV5-8	.	TRBJ1-4	TGTGCCAGCAGCCTCCGGACAAGGAGGGCACTGTTTTTT	CASSLRTRRALFF
.	TRBV9	.	TRBJ2-2	TGTGCCAGCAGCCCCCCGCTCACCGGGGAGCTGTTTTTT	CASSPPLTGELFF
TRBD1	TRBV28	.	TRBJ1-1	TGTGCCAGCAGTTTAACAGGGACAGATCGAGCTTTCTTT	CASSLTGTDRAFF
TRBD2	TRBV6-1	.	TRBJ2-7	TGTGCCAGCAGTGACAGGATCGACGGGACTAGCGGGAGGTCAACCTACGAGCAGTACTTC	CASSDRIDGTSGRSTYEQYF
TRBD2	TRBV5-4	.	TRBJ2-7	TGTGCCAGCAGCCCGCTAGCGGGAGTAACGAACGAGCAGTACTTC	CASSPLAGVTNEQYF
.	TRBV7-9	.	TRBJ2-2	TGTGCCAGCAGACAGCCCAACACCGGGGAGCTGTTTTTT	CASRQPNTGELFF